This T cell receptor beta chain comes out of a study of PD-1 blockade in classical Hodgkin lymphoma. Clones were read by immunoSEQ multiplex PCR, and TCRdb kept only the in-frame ones, dropping some. The table shows some 33,000 clones, with under 75% occurring only once. Time point: cycle 4 day 1 (C4D1), after 5 to 7 weeks of nivolumab. Every single patient, without exception, relapsed after autologous stem cell transplantation, and brentuximab vedotin exposure varied. The length of the CDR3 is 18 residues. CDR1 and CDR2 (germline): SEHNR, FQNEAQ (reference sequence). Losses at the gene ends were 5 bases for V and 4 bases for J; bases not matched to a gene: 18. This clone was seen more than once but under ten times.

The specimen comprised peripheral blood mononuclear cells (PBMCs), sampled before the fourth cycle of nivolumab. The rearrangement uses TRBV7-9 and TRBJ2-3, with TRBD2 matching 7 bases. The clonotype was recovered from a human donor with classical Hodgkin lymphoma. The CDR3: CASSPKPGWRAGADTQYF. The CDR3 DNA sequence: TGTGCCAGCAGCCCGAAACCCGGATGGAGGGCGGGGGCAGATACGCAGTATTTT.